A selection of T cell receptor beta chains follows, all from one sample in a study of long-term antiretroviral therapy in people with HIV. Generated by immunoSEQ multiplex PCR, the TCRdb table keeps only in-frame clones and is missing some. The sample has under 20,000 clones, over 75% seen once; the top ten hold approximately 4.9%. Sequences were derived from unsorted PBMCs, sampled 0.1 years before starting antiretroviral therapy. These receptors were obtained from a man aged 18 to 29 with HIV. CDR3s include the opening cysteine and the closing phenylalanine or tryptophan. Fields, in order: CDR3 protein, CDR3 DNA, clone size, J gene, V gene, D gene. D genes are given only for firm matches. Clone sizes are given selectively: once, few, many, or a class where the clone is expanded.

CDR3aa: CAWMGQDYGYTF
CDR3nt: TGTGCCTGGATGGGACAGGACTATGGCTACACCTTC
abundance: few
j_gene: TRBJ1-2
v_gene: TRBV30
d_gene: TRBD1

CDR3aa: CASSFNPRGYEQYF
CDR3nt: TGCGCCAGCAGCTTTAACCCGCGGGGCTACGAGCAGTACTTC
abundance: -
j_gene: TRBJ2-7
v_gene: TRBV5-1
d_gene: -

CDR3aa: CAISEREAYNEQFF
CDR3nt: TGTGCCATCAGTGAGCGGGAGGCTTACAATGAGCAGTTCTTC
abundance: -
j_gene: TRBJ2-1
v_gene: TRBV10-3
d_gene: TRBD2

CDR3aa: CASSSTGGRPFSGANVLTF
CDR3nt: TGTGCCAGCAGTTCAACAGGGGGCCGACCCTTCTCTGGGGCCAACGTCCTGACTTTC
abundance: -
j_gene: TRBJ2-6
v_gene: TRBV27
d_gene: TRBD1

CDR3aa: CASREDATGNTIYF
CDR3nt: TGTGCCAGCAGAGAGGACGCGACTGGAAACACCATATATTTT
abundance: -
j_gene: TRBJ1-3
v_gene: TRBV21-1
d_gene: -

CDR3aa: CATSRAVSGTGVYEQYF
CDR3nt: TGTGCCACCAGCAGAGCGGTATCCGGGACAGGAGTCTACGAGCAGTACTTC
abundance: -
j_gene: TRBJ2-7
v_gene: TRBV15
d_gene: TRBD1

CDR3aa: CASSHDRKGSEKLFF
CDR3nt: TGTGCCAGCAGTCACGACAGGAAAGGGAGTGAAAAACTGTTTTTT
abundance: once
j_gene: TRBJ1-4
v_gene: TRBV6-6
d_gene: -

CDR3aa: CASSILTGNTGELFF
CDR3nt: TGTGCCAGTAGTATACTGACAGGGAACACCGGGGAGCTGTTTTTT
abundance: -
j_gene: TRBJ2-2
v_gene: TRBV19
d_gene: -

CDR3aa: CASSHRGRPEAFF
CDR3nt: TGCGCCAGCAGCCACCGTGGACGGCCTGAAGCTTTCTTT
abundance: -
j_gene: TRBJ1-1
v_gene: TRBV4-3
d_gene: -

CDR3aa: CASSQDRTARETQYF
CDR3nt: TGTGCCAGCAGCCAAGATAGGACAGCAAGAGAGACCCAGTACTTC
abundance: -
j_gene: TRBJ2-5
v_gene: TRBV14
d_gene: -

CDR3aa: CASSEGSRGGYTF
CDR3nt: TGTGCCAGCAGCGAAGGGTCCCGTGGTGGCTACACCTTC
abundance: -
j_gene: TRBJ1-2
v_gene: TRBV7-6
d_gene: -

CDR3aa: CASSLTGENTGELFF
CDR3nt: TGTGCCAGCAGTTTAACAGGGGAGAACACCGGGGAGCTGTTTTTT
abundance: -
j_gene: TRBJ2-2
v_gene: TRBV27
d_gene: TRBD1

CDR3aa: CASSPPGSGPYEKLFF
CDR3nt: TGTGCCAGCTCACCACCGGGGTCAGGCCCCTATGAAAAACTGTTTTTT
abundance: -
j_gene: TRBJ1-4
v_gene: TRBV18
d_gene: -

CDR3aa: CATSDRDRIAKNIQYF
CDR3nt: TGTGCCACCAGCGACAGGGATCGGATAGCCAAAAACATTCAGTACTTC
abundance: once
j_gene: TRBJ2-4
v_gene: TRBV15
d_gene: TRBD1

CDR3aa: CASSPKSGSRETQYF
CDR3nt: TGTGCCAGCAGTCCTAAGAGCGGGTCTAGGGAGACCCAGTACTTC
abundance: -
j_gene: TRBJ2-5
v_gene: TRBV6-6
d_gene: -

CDR3aa: CASSQDLRTSGVSTDTQYF
CDR3nt: TGCGCCAGCAGCCAAGATCTTAGGACTAGCGGGGTTAGCACAGATACGCAGTATTTT
abundance: -
j_gene: TRBJ2-3
v_gene: TRBV4-3
d_gene: TRBD2

CDR3aa: CASSGTGGGWENIQYF
CDR3nt: TGCGCCAGCAGTGGGACAGGGGGCGGTTGGGAAAACATTCAGTACTTC
abundance: few
j_gene: TRBJ2-4
v_gene: TRBV10-1
d_gene: TRBD1

CDR3aa: CSVELGGTVEAFF
CDR3nt: TGCAGCGTTGAACTTGGGGGGACGGTCGAAGCTTTCTTT
abundance: few
j_gene: TRBJ1-1
v_gene: TRBV29-1
d_gene: -

CDR3aa: CASSQEYSIRGGELFF
CDR3nt: TGCGCCAGCAGCCAAGAGTACAGTATTAGGGGCGGGGAGCTGTTTTTT
abundance: once
j_gene: TRBJ2-2
v_gene: TRBV4-3
d_gene: -

CDR3aa: CASSYSRGGVQYF
CDR3nt: TGTGCCAGCAGTTACTCTCGGGGGGGTGTGCAGTACTTC
abundance: -
j_gene: TRBJ2-7
v_gene: TRBV6-5
d_gene: TRBD2

CDR3aa: CASSVARDTEAFF
CDR3nt: TGTGCCAGCAGCGTAGCCCGGGACACTGAAGCTTTCTTT
abundance: -
j_gene: TRBJ1-1
v_gene: TRBV9
d_gene: -

CDR3aa: CASSGQGLVAETQYF
CDR3nt: TGTGCCAGCAGTGGGCAGGGGCTAGTTGCGGAGACCCAGTACTTC
abundance: -
j_gene: TRBJ2-5
v_gene: TRBV6-1
d_gene: -

CDR3aa: CASSGGQGGYGYTF
CDR3nt: TGTGCCAGCAGTGGGGGACAGGGAGGCTATGGCTACACCTTC
abundance: -
j_gene: TRBJ1-2
v_gene: TRBV27
d_gene: TRBD1